This note documents a single T cell receptor (beta chain) sequence. Its target is not known. The assay was immunoSEQ multiplex PCR, and TCRdb's table has in-frame clones only and misses some. Here the sample spans 30,000 to 45,000 clones, under 85% being singletons. The CDR3 contains 14 residues. Trimming shortened V by 1 base and J by 1 base, and 5 bases separated the two germline ends. Germline V gene sequence: CDR1 SEHNR, CDR2 FQNEAQ (reference sequence). This sample is drawn from a study of T cells in narcolepsy. At the level of the study: Patients with NT1 or NT2 and healthy control donors were enrolled. Study conclusions and caveats: In some patient and control memory CD4+ samples, autoreactive clones were absent. Autoreactive clonotypes reportedly recurred in blood of same and different patients, not controls. HCRT-specific and TRIB2-specific autoreactive clonotypes appeared among same-patient CSF and blood CD4+ clonotypes.

This sequence joins TRBV7-9 and TRBJ1-5; perhaps TRBD1 as D (5 bases). Sequenced input: CD45RA- memory CD4+ T cells from PBMCs. The sequence was obtained from a human donor with narcolepsy. The CDR3 region is CASSLEGSNQPQHF. DNA of the CDR3: TGTGCCAGCAGCTTAGAGGGGAGCAATCAGCCCCAGCATTTT.